This TCR beta chain derives from a study of CD8+ T cells in alopecia areata. Background on the study: Tofacitinib was given for 6 to 18 months, then stopped for 6 months. Findings of the study overall: There were many expanded lesional clones persisting in scalp and blood during tofacitinib. Tofacitinib produced a significant decrease in scalp clonality and in expanded CD8+ clones among the top 100. Normal scalp had lower clonality than lesional scalp, with alopecia totalis/universalis lesions showing this most strongly.

Treatment denoted: oral pan-JAK inhibitor, 5-10 mg twice daily. About this clone: Its antigen is still unknown.

RNA extraction and reverse transcription yielded cDNA as sequencing template. Some clones are missing from TCRdb's copy, which holds only in-frame ones; the method was immunoSEQ multiplex PCR. The sample lists about 74,000 clones; 25% to 30% were seen once. Losses at the gene ends were 3 bases for V and 5 bases for J; bases not matched to a gene: 17. The CDR3 contains 18 residues. Germline V gene sequence: CDR1 MNHNS, CDR2 SASEGT. The rearrangement joins TRBV6-1 to TRBJ2-5; 8 positions agree with TRBD2. The receptor was isolated from a human donor with alopecia areata. Sequenced material: CD8+ T cells sorted from blood, taken at week 4, from a patient treated with tofacitinib. The CDR3 DNA reads TGTGCCAGCAGTGAGGGGGGGAATCGGGAGGGAGAAGCGGAGACCCAGTACTTC. This codes for CASSEGGNREGEAETQYF.